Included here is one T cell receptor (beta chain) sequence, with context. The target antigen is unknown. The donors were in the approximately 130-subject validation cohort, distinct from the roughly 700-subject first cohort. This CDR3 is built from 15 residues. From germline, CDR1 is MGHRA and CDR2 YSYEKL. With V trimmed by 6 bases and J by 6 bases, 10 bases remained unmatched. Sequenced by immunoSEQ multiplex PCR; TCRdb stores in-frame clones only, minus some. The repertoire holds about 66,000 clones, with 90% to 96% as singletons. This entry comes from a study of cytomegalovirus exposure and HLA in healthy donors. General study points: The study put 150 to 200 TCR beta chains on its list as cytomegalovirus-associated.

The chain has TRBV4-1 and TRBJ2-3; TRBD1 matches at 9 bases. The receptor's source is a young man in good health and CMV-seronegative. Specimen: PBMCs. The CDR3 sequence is CASRSWTGVGDTQYF. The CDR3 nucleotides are TGCGCCAGCAGAAGCTGGACAGGGGTGGGGGATACGCAGTATTTT.